This TCR beta chain was retrieved from a study of blood T cell repertoires in COVID-19. Background on the study: Specimens from acute and convalescent COVID-19 originated in the United States, Italy and Spain.

The CDR3 length is 15 residues. V was trimmed by 0 bases and J by 3 bases, leaving 9 bases between them. Looked up from germline, CDR1 is MNHNY and CDR2 is SVGAGI (reference sequence). Original data processing: Amplification of reference gene primers provided the estimated nucleated cell counts. TCRdb's table, derived via immunoSEQ multiplex PCR, lists solely in-frame clones and lacks some. The V and J calls and clone size come from that table; D and trimming were worked out from the DNA. The sample comprises tens of thousands of clones, 70% to 80% of which are singletons, and about 15% rests with the top ten.

The sample comprised peripheral blood. The clonotype comes from a human donor in a cohort sampled during active COVID-19. The gene calls are TRBV6-6 and TRBJ1-3; D not resolved. This chain's CDR3 is CASSYSVRIGNTIYF. In DNA form, the CDR3 reads TGTGCCAGCAGTTACTCGGTCAGGATTGGAAACACCATATATTTT.